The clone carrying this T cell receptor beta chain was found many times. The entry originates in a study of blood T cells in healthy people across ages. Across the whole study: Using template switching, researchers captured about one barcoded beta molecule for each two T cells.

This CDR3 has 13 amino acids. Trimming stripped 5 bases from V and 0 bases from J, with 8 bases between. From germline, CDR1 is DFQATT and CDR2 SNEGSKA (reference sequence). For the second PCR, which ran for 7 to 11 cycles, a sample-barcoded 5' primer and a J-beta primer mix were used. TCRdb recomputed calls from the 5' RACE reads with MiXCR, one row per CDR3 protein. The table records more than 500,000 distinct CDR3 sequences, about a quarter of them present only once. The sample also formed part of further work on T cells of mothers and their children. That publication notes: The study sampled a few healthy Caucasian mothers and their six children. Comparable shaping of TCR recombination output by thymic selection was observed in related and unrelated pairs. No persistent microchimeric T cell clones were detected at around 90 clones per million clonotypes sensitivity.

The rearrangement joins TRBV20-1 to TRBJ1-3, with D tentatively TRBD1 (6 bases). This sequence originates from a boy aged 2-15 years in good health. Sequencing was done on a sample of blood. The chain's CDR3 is CSAQGGSGNTIYF. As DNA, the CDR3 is TGCAGTGCTCAAGGGGGCTCTGGAAACACCATATATTTT.